The present T cell receptor (beta chain) was sequenced within a study of cytomegalovirus exposure and HLA in healthy donors. Overall study results and limits: Investigators reported more than 150 TCR beta chains as tied to cytomegalovirus.

Germline lookup yields CDR1 WNHNN and CDR2 SYGVQD (reference sequence). The CDR3 contains 13 residues. About this clone: Its antigen is not known.

PCR involved 60 Vbeta and 13 Jbeta primers. Profiled with immunoSEQ multiplex PCR; TCRdb holds only in-frame clones, not every one. The sample contains over 120,000 clones, over 75% of which appear only once. Sequencing was carried out using PBMCs. The sequence was collected from a man aged 45-60 years in good health and CMV-seronegative. The genes are TRBV10-1 and TRBJ2-5; 8 nucleotides agree with TRBD1. Matching the DNA end better, TRBJ2-7 makes the J call doubtful. CDR3 sequence reads: CASGRDRSTEQYF. CDR3 nucleotides: TGCGCCAGCGGCCGGGACAGGTCGACCGAGCAGTACTTC.